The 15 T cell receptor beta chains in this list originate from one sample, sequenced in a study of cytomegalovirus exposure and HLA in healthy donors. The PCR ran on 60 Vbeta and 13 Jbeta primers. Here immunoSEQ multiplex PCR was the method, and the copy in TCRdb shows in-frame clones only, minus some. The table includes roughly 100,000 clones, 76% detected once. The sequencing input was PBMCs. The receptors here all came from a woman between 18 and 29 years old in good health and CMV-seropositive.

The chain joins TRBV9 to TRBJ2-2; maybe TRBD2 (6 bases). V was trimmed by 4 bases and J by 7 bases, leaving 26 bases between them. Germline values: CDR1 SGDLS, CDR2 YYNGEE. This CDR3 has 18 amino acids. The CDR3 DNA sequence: TGTGCCAGCAGCTCCTCGGAGGGGATAGAGGGCCGGGGCGGGGAGCTGTTTTTT. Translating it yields CASSSSEGIEGRGGELFF.

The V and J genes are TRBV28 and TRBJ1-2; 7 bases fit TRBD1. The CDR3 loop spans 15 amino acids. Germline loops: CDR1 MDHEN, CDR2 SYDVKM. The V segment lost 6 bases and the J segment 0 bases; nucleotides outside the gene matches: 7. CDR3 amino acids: CASRTPGTANYGYTF. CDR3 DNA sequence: TGTGCCAGCAGGACCCCCGGGACAGCTAACTATGGCTACACCTTC.

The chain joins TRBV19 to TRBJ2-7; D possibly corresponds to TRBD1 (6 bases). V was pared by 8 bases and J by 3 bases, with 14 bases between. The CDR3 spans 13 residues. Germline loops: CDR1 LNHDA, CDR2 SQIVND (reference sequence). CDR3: CASGNWGHYEQYF. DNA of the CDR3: TGTGCCAGTGGAAACTGGGGACACTACGAGCAGTACTTC.

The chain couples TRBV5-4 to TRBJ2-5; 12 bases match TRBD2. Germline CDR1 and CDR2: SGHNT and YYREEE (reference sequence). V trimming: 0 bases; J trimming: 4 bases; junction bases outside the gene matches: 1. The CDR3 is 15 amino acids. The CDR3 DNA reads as TGTGCCAGCAGCTTGGGACTAGCGGGAGCAGAGACCCAGTACTTC. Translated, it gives CASSLGLAGAETQYF.

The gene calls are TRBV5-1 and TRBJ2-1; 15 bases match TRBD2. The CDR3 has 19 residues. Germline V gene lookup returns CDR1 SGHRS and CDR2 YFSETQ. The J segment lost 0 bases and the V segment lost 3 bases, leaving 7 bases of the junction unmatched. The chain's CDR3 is CASSSGLAGGTSSYNEQFF. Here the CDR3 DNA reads TGCGCCAGCAGCTCGGGACTAGCGGGAGGTACTAGCTCCTACAATGAGCAGTTCTTC.

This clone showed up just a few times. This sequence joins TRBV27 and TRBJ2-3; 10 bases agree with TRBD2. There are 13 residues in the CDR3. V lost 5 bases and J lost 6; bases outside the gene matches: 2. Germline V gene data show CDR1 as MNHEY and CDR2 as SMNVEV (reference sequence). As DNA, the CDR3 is TGTGCCAGCAGTCCAGCGGGAGGGGATACGCAGTATTTT. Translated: CASSPAGGDTQYF.

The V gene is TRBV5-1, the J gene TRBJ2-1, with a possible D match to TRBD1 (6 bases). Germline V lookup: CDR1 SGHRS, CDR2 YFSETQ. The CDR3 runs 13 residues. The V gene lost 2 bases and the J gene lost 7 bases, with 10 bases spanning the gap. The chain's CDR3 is CASSFYRVNEQFF. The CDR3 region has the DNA TGCGCCAGCAGCTTTTACAGGGTAAATGAGCAGTTCTTC.

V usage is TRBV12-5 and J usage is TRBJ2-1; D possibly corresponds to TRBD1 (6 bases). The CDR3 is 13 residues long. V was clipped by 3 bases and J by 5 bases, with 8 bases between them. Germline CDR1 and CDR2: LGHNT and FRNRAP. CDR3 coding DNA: TGTGCTAGTGGTTTCTACAGGGACAATGAGCAGTTCTTC. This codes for CASGFYRDNEQFF.

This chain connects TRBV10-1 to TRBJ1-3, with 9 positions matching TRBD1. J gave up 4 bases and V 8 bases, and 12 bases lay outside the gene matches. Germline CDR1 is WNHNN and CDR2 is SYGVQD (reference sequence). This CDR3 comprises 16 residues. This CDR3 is CASHVPGQGSGNTIYF. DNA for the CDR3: TGCGCCAGCCATGTGCCCGGACAGGGGAGCGGAAACACCATATATTTT.

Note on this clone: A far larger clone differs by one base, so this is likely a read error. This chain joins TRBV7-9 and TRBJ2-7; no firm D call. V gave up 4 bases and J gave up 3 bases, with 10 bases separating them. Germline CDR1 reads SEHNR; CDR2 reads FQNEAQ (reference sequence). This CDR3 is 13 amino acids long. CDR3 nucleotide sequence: TGTGCCAGCAGCTCACAGTCAGACTACGAGCAGTACTTC. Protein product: CASSSQSDYEQYF.

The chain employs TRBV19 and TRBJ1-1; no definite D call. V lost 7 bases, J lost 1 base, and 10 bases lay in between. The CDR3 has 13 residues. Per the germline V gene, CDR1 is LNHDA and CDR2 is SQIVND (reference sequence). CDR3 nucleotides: TGTGCCAGTACCCCCCGGTCGAACACTGAAGCTTTCTTT. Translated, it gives CASTPRSNTEAFF.

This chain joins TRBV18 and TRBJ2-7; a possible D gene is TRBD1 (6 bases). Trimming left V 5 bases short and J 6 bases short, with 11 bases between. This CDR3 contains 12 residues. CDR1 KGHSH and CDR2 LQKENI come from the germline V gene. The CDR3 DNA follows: TGTGCCAGCTCAGCAGGGGAAAGCGAGCAGTACTTC. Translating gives CASSAGESEQYF. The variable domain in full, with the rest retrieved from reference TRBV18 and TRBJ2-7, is NAGVMQNPRHLVRRRGQEARLRCSPMKGHSHVYWYRQLPEEGLKFMVYLQKENIIDESGMPKERFSAEFPKEGPSILRIQQVVRGDSAAYFCASSAGESEQYFGPGTRLTVT.

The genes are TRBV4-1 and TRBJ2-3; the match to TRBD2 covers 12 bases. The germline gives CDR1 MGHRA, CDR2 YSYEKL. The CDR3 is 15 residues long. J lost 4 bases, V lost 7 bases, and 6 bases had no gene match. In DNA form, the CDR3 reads TGCGCCAGCACTCCGACTAGCGGGAGTCCAGATACGCAGTATTTT. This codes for CASTPTSGSPDTQYF.

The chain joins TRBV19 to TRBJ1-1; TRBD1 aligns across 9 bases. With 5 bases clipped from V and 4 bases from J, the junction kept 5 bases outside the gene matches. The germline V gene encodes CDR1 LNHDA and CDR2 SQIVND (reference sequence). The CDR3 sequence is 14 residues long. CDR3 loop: CASSPGGQGTEAFF. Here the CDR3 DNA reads TGTGCCAGTAGTCCTGGGGGACAGGGCACTGAAGCTTTCTTT.

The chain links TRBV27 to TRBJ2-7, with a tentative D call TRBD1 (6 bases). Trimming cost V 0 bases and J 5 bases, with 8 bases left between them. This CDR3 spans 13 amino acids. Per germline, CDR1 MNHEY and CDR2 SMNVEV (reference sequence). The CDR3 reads CASSLSDSNEQYF. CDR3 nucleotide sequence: TGTGCCAGCAGTTTATCGGACAGTAACGAGCAGTACTTC.